One and the same sample provided the 6 T cell receptor beta chains below, sequenced in a study of type 1 regulatory T cells. TCRdb reanalysed the reads using MiXCR and keeps one entry per CDR3 protein. The sample lists about 68,000 distinct CDR3 sequences, about 69% occurring once. These receptors' antigens are unknown. Sequenced sample: cultured T cells, either the whole culture or a sorted T cell fraction (not recorded which). Subset defined: Tr1-enriched cell product generated in vitro against host alloantigens. Receptors originate from a human donor in good health.

The gene calls are TRBV5-6 and TRBJ2-3; TRBD2 agrees at 9 bases. This CDR3 has 16 residues. Germline V gene data show CDR1 as SGHDT and CDR2 as YYEEEE. V was clipped by 3 bases and J by 0 bases; unmatched bases: 5. The CDR3 region has the DNA TGTGCCAGCAGCTGGCGGACTAGCGTAAGCACAGATACGCAGTATTTT. This codes for CASSWRTSVSTDTQYF.

Concerning this clonotype itself: A read error may produce the germline difference seen at one junction end. CDR3 sequence (DNA): TGTGCCAGCAGCTTCGGGGGTAACACTGAAGCTTTGTTT. Encoded protein: CASSFGGNTEALF. The rearrangement uses TRBV5-6 and TRBJ1-1; possibly TRBD1 for D (5 bases). This CDR3 comprises 13 residues. Germline V gene data show CDR1 as SGHDT and CDR2 as YYEEEE.

V usage is TRBV12-3 or TRBV12-4 and J usage is TRBJ1-1, with D perhaps matching TRBD1 (5 bases). Trimming left V 10 bases short and J 4 bases short, with 13 bases between. This CDR3 is built from 12 residues. CDR3 region: CATGGEGTEAFF. CDR3 DNA sequence: TGTGCCACTGGGGGAGAGGGCACTGAAGCTTTCTTT.

The gene calls are TRBV4-1 and TRBJ2-5; D remains ambiguous. This CDR3 contains 16 residues. Between the trimmed V and J ends, which lost 0 bases and 2 bases, there was a span of 13 bases. Looked up from germline, CDR1 is MGHRA and CDR2 is YSYEKL. CDR3 coding DNA: TGCGCCAGCAGCCAAGATAATGGGCAGTCACAAGAGACCCAGTACTTC. Translation: CASSQDNGQSQETQYF.

This clonotype came up a few times. The chain joins TRBV20-1 to TRBJ2-3; TRBD2 is a possible D gene (6 bases). CDR3 length: 13 amino acids. Germline CDR1 and CDR2: DFQATT and SNEGSKA (reference sequence). Trimming pared 4 bases from V and 0 bases from J, leaving 8 bases between. The CDR3 DNA sequence: TGCAGTGCTACCAGCGGGAGCACAGATACGCAGTATTTT. Its translation: CSATSGSTDTQYF.

This chain joins TRBV4-1 and TRBJ2-5; TRBD1 agrees at 8 bases. J gave up 13 bases and V 0 bases, and 10 bases lay outside the gene matches. Germline lookup yields CDR1 MGHRA and CDR2 YSYEKL. The CDR3 has 14 residues. The CDR3 loop is CASSQDASRDRMYF. The CDR3 DNA is TGCGCCAGCAGCCAAGATGCCAGCCGGGACAGGATGTACTTC.